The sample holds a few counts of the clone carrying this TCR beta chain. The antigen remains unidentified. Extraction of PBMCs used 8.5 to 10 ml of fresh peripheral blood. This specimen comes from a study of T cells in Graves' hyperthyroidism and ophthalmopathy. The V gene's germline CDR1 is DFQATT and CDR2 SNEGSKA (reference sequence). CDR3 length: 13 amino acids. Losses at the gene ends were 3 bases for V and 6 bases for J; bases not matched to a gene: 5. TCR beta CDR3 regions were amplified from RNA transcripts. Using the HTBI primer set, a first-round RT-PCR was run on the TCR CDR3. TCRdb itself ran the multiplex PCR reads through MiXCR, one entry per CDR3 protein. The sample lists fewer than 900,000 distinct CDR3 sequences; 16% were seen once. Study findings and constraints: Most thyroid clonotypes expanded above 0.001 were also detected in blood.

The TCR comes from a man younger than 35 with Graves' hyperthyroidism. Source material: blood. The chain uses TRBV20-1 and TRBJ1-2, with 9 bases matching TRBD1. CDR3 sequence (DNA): TGCAGTGCTAGCGGGGACAGGGTGGATGGCTACACCTTC. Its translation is CSASGDRVDGYTF.